A single sample gave rise to the 24 T cell receptor beta chains below, sequenced in a study of blood T cell repertoires in COVID-19. Profiling relied on immunoSEQ multiplex PCR, and the TCRdb table lists in-frame clones only, not all of them. The data show 65,000 to 75,000 clones, around 82% seen once. Sequences were obtained from peripheral blood. These receptors originate from a woman in her sixties with acute or convalescent COVID-19.

The chain is built from TRBV7-3 and TRBJ2-4, with a weak D call TRBD2 (5 bases). The CDR3 covers 13 residues. Trimming stripped 5 bases from V and 7 bases from J, with 12 bases between. Germline V lookup: CDR1 SGHTA, CDR2 FQGTGA. The CDR3 spells CASSLTTRNIQYF. DNA of the CDR3: TGTGCCAGCAGCCTCACTACTAGGAACATTCAGTACTTC.

The chain's CDR3 is CASSAGTVGGEQYF. The CDR3 region has the DNA TGTGCCAGCAGTGCCGGGACAGTGGGGGGCGAGCAGTACTTC. The chain combines TRBV9 with TRBJ2-7; D possibly corresponds to TRBD1 (7 bases). The CDR3 contains 14 residues. V lost 5 bases and J 6 bases, leaving 18 bases between the germline ends. The V gene's germline CDR1 is SGDLS and CDR2 YYNGEE.

The table lists this clone with a few counts. The genes are TRBV2 and TRBJ1-6; tentative D call: TRBD1 (6 bases). Trimming shortened V by 4 bases and J by 7 bases, and 11 bases separated the two germline ends. Germline values: CDR1 SNHLY, CDR2 FYNNEI. The CDR3 extends over 14 amino acids. CDR3 nucleotide sequence: TGTGCCAGCAGTGCTGGGGACACCAATTCACCCCTCCACTTT. Translating gives CASSAGDTNSPLHF. The entire variable domain, with the rest obtained from reference TRBV2 and TRBJ1-6, is as follows: EPEVTQTPSHQVTQMGQEVILRCVPISNHLYFYWYRQILGQKVEFLVSFYNNEISEKSEIFDDQFSVERPDGSNFTLKIRSTKLEDSAMYFCASSAGDTNSPLHFGNGTRLTVT.

This chain uses TRBV2 with TRBJ2-3, with no clear D. The V and J ends lost 3 bases and 2 bases respectively, with 12 bases between them. Per the germline V gene, CDR1 is SNHLY and CDR2 is FYNNEI. The CDR3 has 15 amino acids. CDR3 in amino acids: CASSEGSPTTDTQYF. In DNA form, the CDR3 reads TGTGCCAGCAGTGAGGGTAGCCCCACCACAGATACGCAGTATTTT.

The chain employs TRBV19 and TRBJ1-6; D unclear. The CDR3 extends over 13 amino acids. V dropped 5 bases and J dropped 7 bases, with 9 bases sitting between them. The germline CDR1 and CDR2 sequences are LNHDA and SQIVND (reference sequence). CDR3 bases: TGTGCCAGTAGTCGCAGTTGGAATTCACCCCTCCACTTT. It specifies CASSRSWNSPLHF.

The V call is TRBV6-4, the J call TRBJ1-1; D not resolved. The germline V gene has CDR1 MRHNA and CDR2 SNTAGT. The CDR3 spans 13 residues. V was clipped by 2 bases and J by 1 base, with 5 bases between them. The CDR3: CASSDNRNTEAFF. The CDR3 DNA sequence: TGTGCCAGCAGTGACAACAGGAACACTGAAGCTTTCTTT.

The J gene is TRBJ1-5, the V gene TRBV2; TRBD1 might be the D (6 bases). This CDR3 comprises 16 residues. Germline CDR1 is SNHLY and CDR2 is FYNNEI. V was shortened by 4 bases and J by 1 base, with 14 bases between the two germline ends. The CDR3: CASSGPAGVSNQPQHF. The CDR3 nucleotides read TGTGCCAGCAGTGGTCCCGCAGGGGTGAGCAATCAGCCCCAGCATTTT.

V usage is TRBV9 and J usage is TRBJ2-5, with TRBD2 identical over 14 bases. The length of the CDR3 is 19 residues. Germline V CDR1 and CDR2: SGDLS, YYNGEE. V dropped 2 bases and J dropped 6; count of bases not matched to a gene: 15. The CDR3 here is CASSVGLTSGGAYPQTQYF. CDR3 DNA: TGTGCCAGCAGCGTGGGGCTGACTAGCGGGGGGGCATACCCTCAGACCCAGTACTTC.

The chain has TRBV3-1 (or the pseudogene TRBV3-2) and TRBJ1-2; D not certain. Trimming took off 3 bases at V and 4 bases at J, with 18 bases between the two ends. The germline gives CDR1 LGHDT, CDR2 YNNKEL (reference sequence). The CDR3 totals 16 residues. The CDR3 loop is CASSHSRVQGGYGYTF. CDR3 nucleotides: TGTGCCAGCAGCCATTCGAGGGTCCAAGGAGGCTATGGCTACACCTTC.

V and J are TRBV20-1 and TRBJ2-1; TRBD1 aligns across 7 bases. There are 11 residues in the CDR3. Germline V gives CDR1 DFQATT, CDR2 SNEGSKA (reference sequence). This CDR3 is CRAGGRNEQFF. CDR3 nucleotide sequence: TGCAGAGCAGGGGGTAGAAATGAGCAGTTCTTC.

The V call is TRBV12-3 or TRBV12-4, the J call TRBJ2-1, with TRBD2 matching 7 bases. Losses at the gene ends were 7 bases for V and 3 bases for J; bases not matched to a gene: 3. The CDR3 is made up of 13 amino acids. CDR3 in amino acids: CASNGGFYNEQFF. DNA of the CDR3: TGTGCCAGCAACGGGGGGTTCTACAATGAGCAGTTCTTC.

The chain links TRBV7-9 to TRBJ2-1; possible D gene TRBD2, 5 bases. Trimming removed 5 bases at V and 0 bases at J, with 11 bases between. Per germline, CDR1 SEHNR and CDR2 FQNEAQ (reference sequence). The CDR3 loop spans 15 amino acids. The CDR3 reads CASSHRDHSYNEQFF. The CDR3 DNA reads TGTGCCAGCAGCCACCGGGATCACTCCTACAATGAGCAGTTCTTC.

The rearrangement joins TRBV5-6 to TRBJ2-4, with 7 bases lining up with TRBD2. J lost 1 base, V lost 0 bases, and 7 bases had no gene match. Germline CDR1 is SGHDT and CDR2 is YYEEEE. The length of the CDR3 is 17 residues. The CDR3 loop is CASSLERGVSAKNIQYF. The DNA for the CDR3 is TGTGCCAGCAGCTTGGAACGGGGGGTGTCGGCCAAAAACATTCAGTACTTC.

This clone was detected only once. The rearrangement joins TRBV5-1 to TRBJ1-1; no clear D. The germline gives CDR1 SGHRS, CDR2 YFSETQ. V was trimmed by 1 base and J by 6 bases, leaving 16 bases between them. The CDR3 loop spans 15 amino acids. Written as DNA, the CDR3 is TGCGCCAGCAGCTTGTCACGGTATCCGAGCGCTGAAGCTTTCTTT. This sequence encodes CASSLSRYPSAEAFF.

This clone occurred many times. J is TRBJ2-1 and V is TRBV9; TRBD2 is a possible D gene (6 bases). V was cut by 1 base and J by 8 bases, with 16 bases left in between. The CDR3 extends over 15 amino acids. Germline CDR1 is SGDLS and CDR2 is YYNGEE. The CDR3 loop reads CASSVLGGASDEQFF. The CDR3 DNA sequence: TGTGCCAGCAGCGTATTGGGCGGGGCATCCGATGAGCAGTTCTTC.

The gene calls are TRBV3-1 (or the pseudogene TRBV3-2) and TRBJ1-3; TRBD1 is a possible D gene (5 bases). The V end lost 6 bases, the J end lost 2 bases, and 14 bases lay between the germline ends. The CDR3 loop spans 15 amino acids. CDR1 is LGHDT and CDR2 is YNNKEL in the germline V gene (reference sequence). The CDR3 DNA sequence: TGTGCCAGCAGTCCGATCAGGGTCCCTGGAAACACCATATATTTT. It specifies CASSPIRVPGNTIYF.

J is TRBJ2-4 and V is TRBV10-3; D might be TRBD1 (5 bases). The CDR3 runs 14 residues. V dropped 2 bases and J dropped 7 bases, with 12 bases sitting between them. The germline V gene encodes CDR1 ENHRY and CDR2 SYGVKD. The CDR3 is CAISEGKGANIQYF. The CDR3 DNA is TGTGCCATCAGTGAGGGGAAAGGGGCTAACATTCAGTACTTC.

The genes are TRBV14 and TRBJ2-7; a possible D gene is TRBD2 (6 bases). Germline-derived CDR1 and CDR2 are SGHDN and FVKESK. Trimming took 0 bases from V and 6 from J, leaving 9 bases between them. The CDR3 totals 13 residues. Here the CDR3 reads CASSQDVGGEQYF. The CDR3 bases are TGTGCCAGCAGCCAAGATGTCGGGGGCGAGCAGTACTTC.

The chain recombines TRBV9 with TRBJ2-1, with a weak D call TRBD2 (5 bases). Germline values: CDR1 SGDLS, CDR2 YYNGEE. Trimming took 0 bases from V and 2 from J, leaving 15 bases between them. The length of the CDR3 is 17 residues. The CDR3 sequence is CASSVDGGKNPYNEQFF. CDR3 bases: TGTGCCAGCAGCGTAGACGGAGGAAAAAACCCCTACAATGAGCAGTTCTTC.

This chain uses TRBV5-1 with TRBJ2-3, with TRBD2 matching over 10 bases. The length of the CDR3 is 14 residues. From germline, CDR1 is SGHRS and CDR2 YFSETQ. V was clipped by 8 bases and J by 2 bases; unmatched bases: 5. The CDR3 nucleotides are TGCGCCAGTAAACTAGCGGGGTACACAGATACGCAGTATTTT. Translation gives CASKLAGYTDTQYF.

The chain has TRBV2 and TRBJ1-1; D is uncertain. This CDR3 region has 13 residues. Germline-derived CDR1 and CDR2 are SNHLY and FYNNEI. The V gene lost 7 bases and the J gene lost 0 bases, with 9 bases spanning the gap. CDR3 nucleotides: TGTGCCAGCAAATCCGGTTTGAACACTGAAGCTTTCTTT. Encoded protein: CASKSGLNTEAFF.

The chain carries TRBV6-6 and TRBJ1-5; TRBD1 is a possible D gene (5 bases). The V gene lost 2 bases and the J gene lost 7 bases, with 9 bases spanning the gap. Germline V gene lookup returns CDR1 MNHNY and CDR2 SVGAGI (reference sequence). The CDR3 totals 13 residues. CDR3 sequence (DNA): TGTGCCAGCAGTTACGACAGAGACCAGCCCCAGCATTTT. This sequence encodes CASSYDRDQPQHF.

This chain connects TRBV6-5 to TRBJ1-1; 9 nucleotides agree with TRBD1. The CDR3 is made up of 15 amino acids. Looked up from germline, CDR1 is MNHEY and CDR2 is SVGAGI. J gave up 8 bases and V 3 bases, and 10 bases lay outside the gene matches. This CDR3 is CASSYGATGGWEAFF. The CDR3 nucleotides are TGTGCCAGCAGTTATGGGGCCACAGGGGGCTGGGAAGCTTTCTTT.

The rearrangement uses TRBV7-9 and TRBJ1-3; D uncertain. Germline V gene data show CDR1 as SEHNR and CDR2 as FQNEAQ (reference sequence). V was shortened by 5 bases and J by 4 bases, with 6 bases between the two germline ends. This CDR3 has 12 amino acids. The DNA of the CDR3 is TGTGCCAGCAGCCCAAAAGGAAACACCATATATTTT. Protein: CASSPKGNTIYF.